These 6 T cell receptor beta chains were sequenced from one sample in a study of blood T cells in healthy people across ages (dated by TCRdb to the mid-2010s). The library relied on 5' RACE. Sequencing took place on an Illumina HiSeq 2500. A second PCR of about 6 to 11 cycles was performed with a sample-barcoded 5' primer and a J-beta primer mix. TCRdb handled the public reads itself, with Q25 trimming in fastp and clone calling in MiXCR, and kept productive beta chains. Rows matching on CDR3 protein sequence are summarized as one entry with the most common DNA and genes. This sample gives over 500,000 distinct CDR3 sequences in total; about a quarter of them show up just once. The ten largest account for roughly 3.5% of the sample. These records were also assigned to another study, of T cells of mothers and their children.

Sequenced input: blood. These receptors were taken from a boy between 2 and 15 years old in good health.

V and J are TRBV25-1 and TRBJ1-2; possibly TRBD1 for D (5 bases). The CDR3 spans 15 residues. From germline, CDR1 is MGHDK and CDR2 SYGVNS. Trimming shortened V by 5 bases and J by 1 base, and 14 bases separated the two germline ends. The CDR3 region has the DNA TGTGCCAGCAGTTCGGACACAGATTTTAACTATGGCTACACCTTC. Amino acid sequence: CASSSDTDFNYGYTF.

V is TRBV7-9 and J is TRBJ2-7, with 8 bases identical to TRBD2. This CDR3 is 15 amino acids long. Trimming at V came to 0 bases and at J to 5 bases, leaving 6 bases not matched to a gene. The germline V gene has CDR1 SEHNR and CDR2 FQNEAQ (reference sequence). CDR3 residues: CASSLAREVRDEQYF. CDR3 DNA: TGTGCCAGCAGCTTAGCGCGGGAGGTCAGGGACGAGCAGTACTTC.

This clonotype was picked up a small number of times. The chain links TRBV12-3 or TRBV12-4 to TRBJ2-7, with 9 bases aligning to TRBD2. V was clipped by 1 base and J by 6 bases; unmatched bases: 7. The CDR3 is 15 residues long. As DNA, the CDR3 is TGTGCCAGCAGTTTAGAATCGCGGGAGGGCCGCGAGCAGTACGTC. Encoded protein: CASSLESREGREQYV.

This clonotype was counted only a few times. V usage is TRBV12-5 and J usage is TRBJ1-2; TRBD1 is a possible D gene (5 bases). Trimming shortened V by 6 bases and J by 8 bases, and 25 bases separated the two germline ends. Per germline, CDR1 LGHNT and CDR2 FRNRAP. The CDR3 covers 16 residues. In DNA form, the CDR3 reads TGTGCTAGTGGCCCGCCGCGCATATTCGGGGGGAGCGGCTACACCTTC. As protein: CASGPPRIFGGSGYTF.

This clonotype has just a few counts. V is TRBV6-2 or TRBV6-3 and J is TRBJ1-4, with D perhaps matching TRBD1 (5 bases). Germline V gene sequence: CDR1 MNHEY, CDR2 SVGEGT. The V and J ends lost 6 bases and 5 bases respectively, with 16 bases between them. The CDR3 sequence is 15 residues long. CDR3 in amino acids: CASSKTGANNEKLFF. The CDR3 DNA sequence: TGTGCCAGCAGCAAAACAGGAGCTAACAATGAAAAACTGTTTTTT.

This clonotype was found a few times. V usage is TRBV29-1 and J usage is TRBJ2-7; 8 nucleotides align to TRBD1. J was trimmed by 5 bases and V by 4 bases; bases with no gene match: 10. The CDR3 runs 14 residues. Germline lookup yields CDR1 SQVTM and CDR2 ANQGSEA. This CDR3 reads CSVANSWTGNEQYF. As DNA, the CDR3 is TGCAGCGTTGCCAATTCGTGGACAGGGAACGAGCAGTACTTC.